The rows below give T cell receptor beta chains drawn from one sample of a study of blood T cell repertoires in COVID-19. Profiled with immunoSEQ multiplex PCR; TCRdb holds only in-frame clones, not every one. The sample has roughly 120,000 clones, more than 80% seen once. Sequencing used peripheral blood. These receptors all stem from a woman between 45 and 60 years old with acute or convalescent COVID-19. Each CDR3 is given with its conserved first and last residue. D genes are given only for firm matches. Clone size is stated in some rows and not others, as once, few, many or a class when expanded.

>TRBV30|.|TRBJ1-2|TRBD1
TGTGCCTGGACTGGGACAGGGGTTGATTGGAACTATGGCTACACCTTC
CAWTGTGVDWNYGYTF
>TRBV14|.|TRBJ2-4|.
TGTGCCATCCAGACAGTAGCCAAAAACATTCAGTACTTC
CAIQTVAKNIQYF
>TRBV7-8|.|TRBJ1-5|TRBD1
TGTGCCAGCAGCCCGCACCGGGACAGGGGCAATCAGCCCCAGCATTTT
CASSPHRDRGNQPQHF
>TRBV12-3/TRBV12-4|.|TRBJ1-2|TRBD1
TGTGCCAGCAGTTTGAGGGGGCCTGGGGGCTACACCTTC
CASSLRGPGGYTF
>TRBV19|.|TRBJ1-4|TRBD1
TGTGCCAGTAGCAGGGACAGTGGACCCTTGTTGGAGAAACTGTTTTTT
CASSRDSGPLLEKLFF
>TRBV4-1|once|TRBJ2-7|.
TGCGCCAGCAGCCAAGAGGAGCGTCCGAGCTCCTACGAGCAGTACTTC
CASSQEERPSSYEQYF
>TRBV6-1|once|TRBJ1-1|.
TGTGCCAGCAGTGAACTTACTACAAGAGCCTTGAACACTGAAGCTTTCTTT
CASSELTTRALNTEAFF
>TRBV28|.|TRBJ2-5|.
TGTGCCAGCAGTCCGCCGGGACTCAACCAAGAGACCCAGTACTTC
CASSPPGLNQETQYF
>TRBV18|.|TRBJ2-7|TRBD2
TGTGCCAGCTCATTGGGACTAGCGGGAGACGAGCAGTACTTC
CASSLGLAGDEQYF
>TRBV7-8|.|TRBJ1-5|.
TGTGCCAGCAGCCCAAGTATGGGGGGGGGCCAGCCCCAGCATTTT
CASSPSMGGGQPQHF
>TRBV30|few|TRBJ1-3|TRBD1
TGTGCCTGGAGTTTGGACAGGGGCTCTGGAAACACCATATATTTT
CAWSLDRGSGNTIYF
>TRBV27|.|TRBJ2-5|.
TGTGCCAGCAGTAACCAGGGGACCCAAGAGACCCAGTACTTC
CASSNQGTQETQYF
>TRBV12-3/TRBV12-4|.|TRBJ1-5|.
TGTGCCAGCAGTGAGACAGTACAGCCCCAGCATTTT
CASSETVQPQHF
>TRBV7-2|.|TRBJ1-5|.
TGTGCCAGCAGCCAGGGGCGCAATCCCCAGCATTTT
CASSQGRNPQHF
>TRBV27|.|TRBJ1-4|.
TGTGCCAGCAGTCCTAGTAAACAGGAGATACTTGATGAAAAACTGTTTTTT
CASSPSKQEILDEKLFF
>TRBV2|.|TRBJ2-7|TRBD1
TGTGCCAGCAGACAGGGGCAAACCTACGAGCAGTACTTC
CASRQGQTYEQYF
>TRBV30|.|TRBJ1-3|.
TGTGCCTGGAGTACAGACTCTGGAAACACCATATATTTT
CAWSTDSGNTIYF
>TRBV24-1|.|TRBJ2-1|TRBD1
TGTGCCACCAGTGAACAGGGGGCTTGGAATGAGCAGTTCTTC
CATSEQGAWNEQFF
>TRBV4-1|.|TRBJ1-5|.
TGCGCCAGCAGCCAAGATGGACAACACAATCAGCCCCAGCATTTT
CASSQDGQHNQPQHF
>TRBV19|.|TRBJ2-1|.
TGTGCCAGTAGTATTTACCGGAGCTCCTACAATGAGCAGTTCTTC
CASSIYRSSYNEQFF
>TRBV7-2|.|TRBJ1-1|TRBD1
TGTGCCAGCAGCCACCAGGGGACAGGCGGGACTGAAGCTTTCTTT
CASSHQGTGGTEAFF
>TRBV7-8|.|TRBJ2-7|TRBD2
TGTGCCAGCAGCTTAGGGGGAGGGACCGAGCAGTACTTC
CASSLGGGTEQYF
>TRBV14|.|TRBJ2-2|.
TGTGCCAGCAGCCGACTCAACGGGGAGCTGTTTTTT
CASSRLNGELFF